This T cell receptor (beta chain) was profiled in a study of T cell responses to AZD1222 COVID-19 vaccine. Findings and caveats of the study: There were repertoire samples only from the period after the peak T cell response. The study found vaccine-associated CD4 TCRs spanning spike, dominant at 160-218 and 743-854.

Only in-frame clones appear in the TCRdb table, and some are missing; sequencing was by immunoSEQ multiplex PCR. Among over 65,000 clones listed, around 90% were seen once. Trimming shortened V by 6 bases and J by 0 bases, and 8 bases separated the two germline ends. CDR3 size: 14 residues. CDR1 and CDR2 from the germline V gene are SNHLY and FYNNEI. A remark on this clone: Antigen specificity is unknown.

The clonotype comes from an adult who received the AZD1222 COVID-19 vaccine. The specimen comprised peripheral blood, sampled 28 days after the second AZD1222 dose. This sequence joins TRBV2 and TRBJ2-2, with TRBD1 as a possible D gene (6 bases). The CDR3: CASRDSANTGELFF. DNA of the CDR3: TGTGCCAGCAGGGACAGCGCGAACACCGGGGAGCTGTTTTTT.